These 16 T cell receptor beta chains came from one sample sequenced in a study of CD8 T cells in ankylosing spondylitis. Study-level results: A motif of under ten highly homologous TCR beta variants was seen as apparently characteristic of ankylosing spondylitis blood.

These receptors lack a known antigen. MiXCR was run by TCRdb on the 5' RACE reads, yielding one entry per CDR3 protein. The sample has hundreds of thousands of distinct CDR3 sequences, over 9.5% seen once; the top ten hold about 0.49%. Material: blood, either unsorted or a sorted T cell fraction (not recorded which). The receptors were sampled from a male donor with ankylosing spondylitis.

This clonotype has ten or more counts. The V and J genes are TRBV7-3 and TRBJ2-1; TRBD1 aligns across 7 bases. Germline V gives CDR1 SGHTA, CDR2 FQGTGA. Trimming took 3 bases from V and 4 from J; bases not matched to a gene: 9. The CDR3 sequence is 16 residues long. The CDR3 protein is CASSLSGTATYNEQFF. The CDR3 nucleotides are TGTGCCAGCAGCTTGTCTGGGACAGCGACGTACAATGAGCAGTTCTTC. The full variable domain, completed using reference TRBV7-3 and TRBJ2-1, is GAGVSQTPSNKVTEKGKYVELRCDPISGHTALYWYRQSLGQGPEFLIYFQGTGAADDSGLPNDRFFAVRPEGSVSTLKIQRTERGDSAVYLCASSLSGTATYNEQFFGPGTRLTVL.

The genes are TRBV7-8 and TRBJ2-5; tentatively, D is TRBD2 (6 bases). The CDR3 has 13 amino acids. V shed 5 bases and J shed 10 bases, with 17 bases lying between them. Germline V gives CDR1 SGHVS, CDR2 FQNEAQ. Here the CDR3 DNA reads TGTGCCAGCAGCCGACATTCCGGGGGAGACCAGTACTTC. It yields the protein CASSRHSGGDQYF. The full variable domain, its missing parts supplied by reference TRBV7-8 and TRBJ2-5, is GAGVSQSPRYKVAKRGQDVALRCDPISGHVSLFWYQQALGQGPEFLTYFQNEAQLDKSGLPSDRFFAERPEGSVSTLKIQRTQQEDSAVYLCASSRHSGGDQYFGPGTRLLVL.

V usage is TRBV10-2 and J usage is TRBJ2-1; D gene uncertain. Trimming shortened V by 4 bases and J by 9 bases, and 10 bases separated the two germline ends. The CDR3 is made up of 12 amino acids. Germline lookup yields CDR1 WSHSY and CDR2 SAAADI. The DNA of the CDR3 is TGCGCCAGCAGTGGACTTTTTGGTGAGCAGTTCTTC. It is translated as CASSGLFGEQFF.

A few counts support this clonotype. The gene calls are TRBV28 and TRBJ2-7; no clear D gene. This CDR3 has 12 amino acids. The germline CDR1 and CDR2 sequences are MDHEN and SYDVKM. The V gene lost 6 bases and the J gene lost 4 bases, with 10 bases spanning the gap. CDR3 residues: CASRQFGYEQYF. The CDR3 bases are TGTGCCAGCAGACAGTTCGGATACGAGCAGTACTTC.

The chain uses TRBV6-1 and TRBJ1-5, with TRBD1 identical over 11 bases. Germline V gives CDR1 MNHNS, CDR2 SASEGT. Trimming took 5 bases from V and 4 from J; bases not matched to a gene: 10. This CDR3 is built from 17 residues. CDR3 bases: TGTGCCAGCAGTAGATGGACAGGGGGCGAGAGGAATCAGCCCCAGCATTTT. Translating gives CASSRWTGGERNQPQHF.

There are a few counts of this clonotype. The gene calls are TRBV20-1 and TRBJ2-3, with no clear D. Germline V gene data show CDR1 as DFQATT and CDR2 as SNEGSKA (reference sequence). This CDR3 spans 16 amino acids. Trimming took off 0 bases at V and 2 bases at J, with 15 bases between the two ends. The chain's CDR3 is CSARDLTQHVTDTQYF. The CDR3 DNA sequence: TGCAGTGCTAGAGATCTCACCCAGCATGTCACAGATACGCAGTATTTT.

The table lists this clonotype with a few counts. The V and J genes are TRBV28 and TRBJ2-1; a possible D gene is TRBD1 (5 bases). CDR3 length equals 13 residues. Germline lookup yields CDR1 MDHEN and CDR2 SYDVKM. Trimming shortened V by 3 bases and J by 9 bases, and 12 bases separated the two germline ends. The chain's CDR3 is CASSLGLPSEQFF. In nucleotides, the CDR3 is TGTGCCAGCAGTTTGGGGCTCCCAAGTGAGCAGTTCTTC.

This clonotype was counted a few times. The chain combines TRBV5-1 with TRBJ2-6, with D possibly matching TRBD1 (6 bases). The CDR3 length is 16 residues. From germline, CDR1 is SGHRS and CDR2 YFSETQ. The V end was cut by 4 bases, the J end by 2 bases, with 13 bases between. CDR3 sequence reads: CASSLQAGAGANVLTF. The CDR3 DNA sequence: TGCGCCAGCAGCCTCCAGGCAGGGGCTGGGGCCAACGTCCTGACTTTC.

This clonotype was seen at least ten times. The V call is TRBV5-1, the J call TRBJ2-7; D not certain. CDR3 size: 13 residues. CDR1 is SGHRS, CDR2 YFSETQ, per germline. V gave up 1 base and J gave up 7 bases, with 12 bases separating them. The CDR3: CASSLNPMREQYF. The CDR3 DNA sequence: TGCGCCAGCAGCTTGAATCCCATGCGGGAGCAGTACTTC.

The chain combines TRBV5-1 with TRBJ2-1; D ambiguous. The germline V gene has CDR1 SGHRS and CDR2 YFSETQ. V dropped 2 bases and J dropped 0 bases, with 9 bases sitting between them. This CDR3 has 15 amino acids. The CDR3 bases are TGCGCCAGCAGCTTCATGGAAAGCTCCTACAATGAGCAGTTCTTC. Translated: CASSFMESSYNEQFF.

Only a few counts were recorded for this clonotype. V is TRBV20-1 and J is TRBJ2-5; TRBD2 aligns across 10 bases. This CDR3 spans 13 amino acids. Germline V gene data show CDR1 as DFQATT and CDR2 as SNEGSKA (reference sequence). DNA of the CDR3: TGCGCCGAATGGAGCGGGGGGGAAGAGACCCAGTACTTC. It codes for CAEWSGGEETQYF.

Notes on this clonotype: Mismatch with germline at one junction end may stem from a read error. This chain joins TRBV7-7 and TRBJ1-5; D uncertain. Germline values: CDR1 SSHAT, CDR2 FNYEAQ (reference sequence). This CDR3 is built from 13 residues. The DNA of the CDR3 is TGTGCTAGCAGTGTAGGGTTTGGGCAGCCCCAGCATTTT. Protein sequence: CASSVGFGQPQHF.

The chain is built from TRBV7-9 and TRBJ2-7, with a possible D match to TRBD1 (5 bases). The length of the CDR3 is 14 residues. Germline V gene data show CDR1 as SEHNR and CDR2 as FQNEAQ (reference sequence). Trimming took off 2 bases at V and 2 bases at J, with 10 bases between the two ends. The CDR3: CASSLWGGTYEQYF. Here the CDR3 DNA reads TGTGCCAGCAGCTTATGGGGCGGCACCTACGAGCAGTACTTC.

In DNA form, the CDR3 reads TGCAGTGCTAGACCTCCAGAAAAGGGAAAGGAGACCCAGTACTTC. Its protein is CSARPPEKGKETQYF. This chain connects TRBV20-1 to TRBJ2-5; D call uncertain. Germline-derived CDR1 and CDR2 are DFQATT and SNEGSKA (reference sequence). This CDR3 contains 15 residues. Trimming stripped 2 bases from V and 5 bases from J, with 18 bases between.

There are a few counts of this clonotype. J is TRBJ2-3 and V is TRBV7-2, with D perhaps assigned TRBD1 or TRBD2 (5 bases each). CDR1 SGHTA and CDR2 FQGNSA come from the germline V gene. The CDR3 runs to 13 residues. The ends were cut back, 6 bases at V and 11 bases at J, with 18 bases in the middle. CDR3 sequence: CASRDRRDRGQYF. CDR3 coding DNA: TGTGCCAGCAGAGACCGCCGGGACCGCGGGCAGTATTTT.

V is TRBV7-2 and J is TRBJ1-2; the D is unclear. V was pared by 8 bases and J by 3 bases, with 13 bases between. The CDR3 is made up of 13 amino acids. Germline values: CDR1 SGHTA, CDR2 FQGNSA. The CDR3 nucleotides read TGTGCCAGCCTGGAGAACAGCTACTATGGCTACACCTTC. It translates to CASLENSYYGYTF.